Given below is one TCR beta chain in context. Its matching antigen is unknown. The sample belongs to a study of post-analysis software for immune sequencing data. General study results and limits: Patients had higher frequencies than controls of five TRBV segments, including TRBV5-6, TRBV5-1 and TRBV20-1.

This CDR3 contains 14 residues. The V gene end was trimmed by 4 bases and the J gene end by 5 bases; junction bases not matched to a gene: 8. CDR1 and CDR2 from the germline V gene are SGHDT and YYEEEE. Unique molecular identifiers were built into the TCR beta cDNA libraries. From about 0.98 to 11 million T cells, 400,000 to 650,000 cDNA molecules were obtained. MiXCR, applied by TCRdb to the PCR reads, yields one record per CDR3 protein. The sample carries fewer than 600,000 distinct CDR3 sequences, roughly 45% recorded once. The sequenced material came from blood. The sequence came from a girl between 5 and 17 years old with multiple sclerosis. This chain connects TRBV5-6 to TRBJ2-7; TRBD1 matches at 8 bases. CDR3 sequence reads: CASSGRQGYDEQYF. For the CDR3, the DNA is TGTGCCAGCAGCGGCAGACAGGGGTACGACGAGCAGTACTTC.